This TCR beta chain derives from a study of shared clonotypes between healthy human individuals. Genomic DNA belonging to each subset was distributed in equal measure over several immunoSEQ plates. As handled by the study authors: Junction-only immunoSEQ sequences carried no quality scores, so filtering differed. The data were produced by immunoSEQ multiplex PCR, yet TCRdb's version contains in-frame clones alone and is incomplete. D and trimming were read from the DNA, whereas the V and J calls and clone size are those reported in that table. Of about 800,000 clones listed, approximately 96% were seen once; the top ten hold about 0.22%. Terminally differentiated effector memory CD45RA+ cells were left out of the naive CD8 fraction, which was CD45RO-negative and positively selected for CCR7. On this clone itself: The sample contains more than one DNA sequence encoding this CDR3.

Germline V gene sequence: CDR1 SGHAT, CDR2 FQNNGV. The CDR3 consists of 12 residues. The V gene lost 2 bases and the J gene lost 2 bases, with 4 bases spanning the gap. This TCR was sampled from a man aged 25-40 years in good health. The V and J genes are TRBV11-2 and TRBJ2-7; D is ambiguous. Sequenced material: naive CD8+ T cells sorted from blood. CDR3 bases: TGTGCCAGCAGCTTAACGGCCTACGAGCAGTACTTC. Residues: CASSLTAYEQYF.